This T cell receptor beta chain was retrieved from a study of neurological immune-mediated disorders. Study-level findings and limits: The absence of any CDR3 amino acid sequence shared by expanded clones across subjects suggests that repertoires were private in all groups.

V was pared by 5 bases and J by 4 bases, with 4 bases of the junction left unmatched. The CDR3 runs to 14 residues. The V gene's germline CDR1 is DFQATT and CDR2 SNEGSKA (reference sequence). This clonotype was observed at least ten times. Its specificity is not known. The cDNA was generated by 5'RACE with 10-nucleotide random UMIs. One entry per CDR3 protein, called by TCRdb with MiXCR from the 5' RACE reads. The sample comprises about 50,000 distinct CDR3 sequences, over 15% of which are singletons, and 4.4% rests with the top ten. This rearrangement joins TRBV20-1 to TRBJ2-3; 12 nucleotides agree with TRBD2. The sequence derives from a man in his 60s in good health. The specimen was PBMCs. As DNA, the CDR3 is TGCAGTGCTCAACTAGCGGGAGGTGCAGATACGCAGTATTTT. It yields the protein CSAQLAGGADTQYF.